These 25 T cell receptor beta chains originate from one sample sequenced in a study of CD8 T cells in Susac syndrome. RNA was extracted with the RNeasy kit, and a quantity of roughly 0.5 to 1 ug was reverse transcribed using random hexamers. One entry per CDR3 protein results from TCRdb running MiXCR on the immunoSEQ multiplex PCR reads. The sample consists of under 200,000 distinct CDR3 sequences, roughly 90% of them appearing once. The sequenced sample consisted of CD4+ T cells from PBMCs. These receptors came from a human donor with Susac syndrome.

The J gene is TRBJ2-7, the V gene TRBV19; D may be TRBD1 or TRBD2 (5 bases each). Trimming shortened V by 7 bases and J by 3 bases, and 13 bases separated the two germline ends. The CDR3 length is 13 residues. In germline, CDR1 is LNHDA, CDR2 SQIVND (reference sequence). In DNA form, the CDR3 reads TGTGCCAGTAACAAACATGGGGGCTACGAGCAGTACTTC. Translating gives CASNKHGGYEQYF.

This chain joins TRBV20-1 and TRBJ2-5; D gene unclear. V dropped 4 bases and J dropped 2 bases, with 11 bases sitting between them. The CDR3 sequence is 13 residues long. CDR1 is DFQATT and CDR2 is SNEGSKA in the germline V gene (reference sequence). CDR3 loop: CSATYELQETQYF. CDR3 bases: TGCAGTGCTACGTACGAATTACAAGAGACCCAGTACTTC.

The DNA for the CDR3 is TGCGCCAGCAGCTTACAGGGTCTCGGCACTGAAGCTTTCTTT. Translation gives CASSLQGLGTEAFF. The chain is built from TRBV5-1 and TRBJ1-1, with a weak D call TRBD1 (6 bases). V lost 2 bases and J 4 bases, leaving 12 bases between the germline ends. The CDR3 is 14 residues long. Germline CDR1 and CDR2: SGHRS and YFSETQ. Full variable domain (outside the CDR3, taken from reference TRBV5-1 and TRBJ1-1): KAGVTQTPRYLIKTRGQQVTLSCSPISGHRSVSWYQQTPGQGLQFLFEYFSETQRNKGNFPGRFSGRQFSNSRSEMNVSTLELGDSALYLCASSLQGLGTEAFFGQGTRLTVV.

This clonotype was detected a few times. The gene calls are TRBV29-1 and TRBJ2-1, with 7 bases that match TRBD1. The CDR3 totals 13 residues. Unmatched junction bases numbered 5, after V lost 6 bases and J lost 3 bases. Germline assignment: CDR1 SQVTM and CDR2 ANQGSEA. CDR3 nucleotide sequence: TGCAGCGTCCGGGACAGATACTACAATGAGCAGTTCTTC. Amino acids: CSVRDRYYNEQFF.

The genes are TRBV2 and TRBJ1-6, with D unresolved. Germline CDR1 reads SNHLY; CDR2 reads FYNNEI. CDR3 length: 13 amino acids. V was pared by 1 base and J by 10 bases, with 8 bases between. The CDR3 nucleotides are TGTGCCAGCAGTGAAGGGTCATACTCACCCCTCCACTTT. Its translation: CASSEGSYSPLHF.

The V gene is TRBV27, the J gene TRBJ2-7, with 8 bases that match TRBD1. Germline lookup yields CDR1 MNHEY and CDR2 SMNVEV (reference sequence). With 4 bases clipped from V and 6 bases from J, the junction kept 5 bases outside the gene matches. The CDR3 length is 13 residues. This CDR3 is CASSWDRRSEQYF. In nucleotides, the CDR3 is TGTGCCAGCAGTTGGGACAGGAGGTCCGAGCAGTACTTC.

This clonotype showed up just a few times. CDR3 DNA sequence: TGTGCCAGCAGCGACGGACAGAACACTGAAGCTTTCTTT. It is translated as CASSDGQNTEAFF. The chain employs TRBV6-1 and TRBJ1-1; a possible D gene is TRBD1 (5 bases). Germline CDR1 reads MNHNS; CDR2 reads SASEGT. The CDR3 covers 13 residues. V was cut by 6 bases and J by 1 base, with 9 bases left in between.

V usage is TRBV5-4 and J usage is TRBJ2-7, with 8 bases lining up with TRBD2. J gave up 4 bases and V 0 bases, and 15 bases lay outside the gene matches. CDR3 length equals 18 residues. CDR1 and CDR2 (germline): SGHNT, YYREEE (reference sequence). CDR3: CASSLADTGRALPYEQYF. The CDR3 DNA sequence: TGTGCCAGCAGCTTGGCGGATACCGGGAGGGCCTTACCTTACGAGCAGTACTTC.

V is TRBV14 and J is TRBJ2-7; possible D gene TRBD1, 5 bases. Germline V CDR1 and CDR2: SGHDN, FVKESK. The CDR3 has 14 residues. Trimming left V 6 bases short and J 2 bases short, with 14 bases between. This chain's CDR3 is CASSHLGVTYEQYF. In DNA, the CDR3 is TGTGCCAGCAGTCACCTAGGGGTCACCTACGAGCAGTACTTC.

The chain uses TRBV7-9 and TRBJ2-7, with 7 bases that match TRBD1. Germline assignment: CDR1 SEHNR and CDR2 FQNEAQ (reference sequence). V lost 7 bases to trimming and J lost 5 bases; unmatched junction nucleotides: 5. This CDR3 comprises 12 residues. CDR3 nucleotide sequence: TGTGCCAGCACCCGAGGGGGCCACGAGCAGTACTTC. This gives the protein CASTRGGHEQYF.

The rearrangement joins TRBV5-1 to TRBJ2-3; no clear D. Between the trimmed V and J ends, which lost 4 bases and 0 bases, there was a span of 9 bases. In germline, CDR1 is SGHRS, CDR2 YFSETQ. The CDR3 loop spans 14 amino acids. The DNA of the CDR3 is TGCGCCAGCAGCAAGACAAGTAGCACAGATACGCAGTATTTT. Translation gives CASSKTSSTDTQYF.

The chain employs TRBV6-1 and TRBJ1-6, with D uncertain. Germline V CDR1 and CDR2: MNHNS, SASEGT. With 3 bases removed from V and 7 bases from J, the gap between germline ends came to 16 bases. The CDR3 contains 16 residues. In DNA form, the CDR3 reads TGTGCCAGCAGTGAGAGCAACGTCGGCGCCAATTCACCCCTCCACTTT. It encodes CASSESNVGANSPLHF.

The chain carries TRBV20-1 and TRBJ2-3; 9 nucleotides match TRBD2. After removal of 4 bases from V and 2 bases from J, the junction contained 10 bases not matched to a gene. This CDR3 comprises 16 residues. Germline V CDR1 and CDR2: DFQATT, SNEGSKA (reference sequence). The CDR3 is CSAKSGRTPDTDTQYF. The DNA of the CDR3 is TGCAGTGCTAAGAGCGGGAGGACCCCTGACACAGATACGCAGTATTTT.

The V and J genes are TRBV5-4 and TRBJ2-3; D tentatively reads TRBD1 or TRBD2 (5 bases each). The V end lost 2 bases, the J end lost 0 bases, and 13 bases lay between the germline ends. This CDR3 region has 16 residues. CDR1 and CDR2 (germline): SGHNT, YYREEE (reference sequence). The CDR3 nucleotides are TGTGCCAGCAGCTTCCTCTCGGGGACCAGCACAGATACGCAGTATTTT. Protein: CASSFLSGTSTDTQYF.

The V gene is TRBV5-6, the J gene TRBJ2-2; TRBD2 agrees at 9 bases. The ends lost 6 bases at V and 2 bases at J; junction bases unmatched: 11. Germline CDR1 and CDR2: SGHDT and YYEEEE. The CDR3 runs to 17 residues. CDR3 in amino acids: CASIDPISGSNTGELFF. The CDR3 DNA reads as TGTGCCAGCATCGATCCAATTAGCGGGAGCAACACCGGGGAGCTGTTTTTT.

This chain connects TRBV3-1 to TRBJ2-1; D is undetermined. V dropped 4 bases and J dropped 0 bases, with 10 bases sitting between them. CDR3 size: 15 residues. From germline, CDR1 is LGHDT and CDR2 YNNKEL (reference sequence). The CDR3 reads CASSPQTGSYNEQFF. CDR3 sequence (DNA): TGTGCCAGCAGCCCCCAGACGGGCTCCTACAATGAGCAGTTCTTC.

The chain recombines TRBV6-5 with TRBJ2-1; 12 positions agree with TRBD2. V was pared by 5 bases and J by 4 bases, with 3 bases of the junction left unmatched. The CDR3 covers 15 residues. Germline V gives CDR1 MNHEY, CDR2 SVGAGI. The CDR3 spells CASSRTSGGYNEQFF. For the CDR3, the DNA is TGTGCCAGCAGTCGTACTAGCGGGGGGTACAATGAGCAGTTCTTC.

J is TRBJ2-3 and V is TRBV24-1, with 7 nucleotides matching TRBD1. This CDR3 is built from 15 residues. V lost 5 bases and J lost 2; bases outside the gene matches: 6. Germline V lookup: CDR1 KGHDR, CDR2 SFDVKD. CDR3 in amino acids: CATSGQQGTTDTQYF. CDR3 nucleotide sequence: TGTGCCACCAGTGGCCAACAGGGGACCACAGATACGCAGTATTTT.

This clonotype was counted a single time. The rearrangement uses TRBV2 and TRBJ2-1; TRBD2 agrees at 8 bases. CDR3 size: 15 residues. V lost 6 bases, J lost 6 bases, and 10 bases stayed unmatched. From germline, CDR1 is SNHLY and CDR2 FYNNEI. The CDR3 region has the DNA TGTGCCAGCAGCCGGTTGGCGGGGGGACTCAATGAGCAGTTCTTC. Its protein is CASSRLAGGLNEQFF.

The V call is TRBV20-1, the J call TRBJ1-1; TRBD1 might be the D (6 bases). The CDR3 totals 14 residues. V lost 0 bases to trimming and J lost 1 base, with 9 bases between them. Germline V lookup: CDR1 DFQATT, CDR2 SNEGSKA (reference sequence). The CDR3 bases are TGCAGTGCTAGAGATACGGGGGCGAACACTGAAGCTTTCTTT. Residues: CSARDTGANTEAFF.

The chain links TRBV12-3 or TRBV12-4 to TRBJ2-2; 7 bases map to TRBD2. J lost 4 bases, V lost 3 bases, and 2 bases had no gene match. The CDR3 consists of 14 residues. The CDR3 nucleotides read TGTGCCAGCAGTTTGGGGGGGACCACCGGGGAGCTGTTTTTT. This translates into CASSLGGTTGELFF.

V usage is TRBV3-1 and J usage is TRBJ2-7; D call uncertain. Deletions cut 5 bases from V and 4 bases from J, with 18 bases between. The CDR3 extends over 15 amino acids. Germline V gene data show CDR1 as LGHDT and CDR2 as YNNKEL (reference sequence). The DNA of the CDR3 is TGTGCCAGCAGCAAGCGCACACCCGCTGTTTACGAGCAGTACTTC. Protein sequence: CASSKRTPAVYEQYF.

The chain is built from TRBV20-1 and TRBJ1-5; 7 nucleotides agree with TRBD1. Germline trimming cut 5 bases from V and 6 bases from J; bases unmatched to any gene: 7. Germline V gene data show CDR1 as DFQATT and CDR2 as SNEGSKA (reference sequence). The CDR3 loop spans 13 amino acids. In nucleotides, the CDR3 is TGCAGTGCTTCGCAGGGGGTGGGTCAGCCCCAGCATTTT. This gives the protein CSASQGVGQPQHF.

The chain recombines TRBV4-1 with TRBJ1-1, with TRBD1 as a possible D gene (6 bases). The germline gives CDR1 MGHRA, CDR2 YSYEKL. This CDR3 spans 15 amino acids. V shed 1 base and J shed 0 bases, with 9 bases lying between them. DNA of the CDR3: TGCGCCAGCAGCCAAGCGGACAGAATGAACACTGAAGCTTTCTTT. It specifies CASSQADRMNTEAFF.

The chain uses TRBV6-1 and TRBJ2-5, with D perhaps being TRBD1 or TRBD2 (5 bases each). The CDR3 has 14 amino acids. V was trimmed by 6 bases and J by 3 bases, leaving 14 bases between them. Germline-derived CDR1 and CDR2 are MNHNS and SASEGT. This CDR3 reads CASSPEGREETQYF. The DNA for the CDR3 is TGTGCCAGCAGCCCTGAGGGGCGAGAAGAGACCCAGTACTTC.